This T cell receptor (beta chain) was sequenced in a study of a mutant IDH1 vaccine in newly diagnosed glioma. Study-wide points: A vaccine-induced immune response developed in 93.3% of the patients.

Time point denoted: baseline, week 1 (first vaccination visit). The treatment was: pre-vaccination baseline after standard-of-care therapy. Using immunoSEQ multiplex PCR, the repertoire was profiled, and TCRdb retains in-frame clones only, with some absent. Altogether around 60,000 clones are present, 75% to 95% being singletons, with the ten largest covering 2.6%. In the case of this clone: Its antigen is still unknown.

Here the sequenced sample was PBMCs, taken from a glioma patient treated with radiotherapy, temozolomide or both. This TCR derives from a man aged 50-59 years with glioma.

DNA for the CDR3: TGTGCCAGCAGCTGGGGGGGCGGGAGCACCGGGGAGCTGTTTTTT. It codes for CASSWGGGSTGELFF. The V and J genes are TRBV5-4 and TRBJ2-2, with D perhaps matching TRBD2 (7 bases). CDR3 length: 15 amino acids. The V end was cut by 3 bases, the J end by 4 bases, with 13 bases between. Germline V lookup: CDR1 SGHNT, CDR2 YYREEE (reference sequence).